One sample yielded the 14 T cell receptor beta chains listed below, sequenced in a study of low-dose radiotherapy and immunotherapy resistance in tumors (dated by TCRdb to between 2021 and 2022). What this sample's time point label stands for: before trial treatment. TCRdb records Illumina HiSeq 2500 as the sequencer. To make first-strand cDNA, Superscript III was used along with a set of TRAV- and TRBV-specific primers so that both the TCRalpha and TCRbeta chains were covered. TCRs were amplified with Phusion for 20 PCR cycles, with a constant-region primer paired with the adapter attached to the V primers. The raw public reads went through TCRdb reprocessing: fastp at Q25, MiXCR clone calling, in-frame beta chains kept. Rows with one shared CDR3 protein collapse into an entry with the most common genes and DNA. A total of over 55,000 distinct CDR3 sequences appear in this sample, around 32% of them only once. 11% of the sample lies in the top ten.

The sample consisted of PBMCs, taken before treatment. The receptors were gathered from a female donor with ovarian cancer.

V gene TRBV9 combines with J gene TRBJ1-1; the D gene is possibly TRBD1 (6 bases). Germline CDR1 is SGDLS and CDR2 is YYNGEE. Between the trimmed V and J ends, which lost 4 bases and 7 bases, there was a span of 14 bases. The CDR3 consists of 13 residues. This chain's CDR3 is CASSRVTGSEAFF. In DNA form, the CDR3 reads TGTGCCAGCAGCCGTGTCACAGGGAGTGAAGCTTTCTTT.

This clonotype has at least ten counts. The chain recombines TRBV11-2 with TRBJ2-7; TRBD2 aligns across 12 bases. V shed 5 bases, J shed 4 bases, and the junction held 3 bases outside the gene matches. Germline CDR1 and CDR2: SGHAT and FQNNGV. The CDR3 is 14 residues long. The CDR3 DNA sequence: TGTGCCAGCAGCCTAGCGGGAGGGCCTTACGAGCAGTACTTC. Translating it yields CASSLAGGPYEQYF.

This clonotype was counted many times. The chain has TRBV5-8 and TRBJ2-3; the D gene is possibly TRBD1 (6 bases). This CDR3 has 17 residues. Between the trimmed V and J ends, which lost 5 bases and 6 bases, there was a span of 25 bases. CDR1 is SGHTS and CDR2 is YDEGEE in the germline V gene. The CDR3 protein is CASRLIGRGRRGDTQYF. DNA of the CDR3: TGTGCCAGCAGATTGATTGGTAGGGGCCGAAGGGGGGATACGCAGTATTTT.

This clonotype was detected ten times or more. The chain couples TRBV11-3 to TRBJ1-1, with 7 bases identical to TRBD1. V dropped 5 bases and J dropped 11; count of bases not matched to a gene: 11. This CDR3 spans 13 amino acids. Germline loops: CDR1 SGHNT, CDR2 YENEEA. Here the CDR3 reads CASSTPSGGAAFF. The DNA of the CDR3 is TGTGCCAGCAGCACACCCTCAGGGGGTGCCGCTTTCTTT.

This clonotype was counted many times. The chain couples TRBV11-2 to TRBJ2-7; 7 nucleotides match TRBD2. The V gene end was trimmed by 0 bases and the J gene end by 2 bases; junction bases not matched to a gene: 1. Germline V gives CDR1 SGHAT, CDR2 FQNNGV. The CDR3 length is 14 residues. The CDR3: CASSLEGTTYEQYF. The CDR3 bases are TGTGCCAGCAGCTTAGAAGGGACTACCTACGAGCAGTACTTC.

Notes on this clonotype: With only one base between it and a far larger clone, this is likely a read error. This sequence joins TRBV5-1 and TRBJ2-7, with a possible D match to TRBD2 (6 bases). Germline V gives CDR1 SGHRS, CDR2 YFSETQ. CDR3 length equals 15 residues. Deletions cut 4 bases from V and 7 bases from J, with 21 bases between. For the CDR3, the DNA is TGCGCCAGCAGCCCTCTAGCGACGTTCTACAATGAGCAGTACTTC. It is translated as CASSPLATFYNEQYF.

This clonotype was counted many times. The rearrangement uses TRBV6-6 and TRBJ2-3; D is unresolved. The CDR3 spans 16 residues. Germline CDR1 and CDR2: MNHNY and SVGAGI (reference sequence). Trimming pared 0 bases from V and 1 base from J, leaving 11 bases between. The CDR3, as DNA: TGTGCCAGCAGTTACTCGAATGGATTCGGCACAGATACGCAGTATTTT. As protein: CASSYSNGFGTDTQYF.

This chain links TRBV6-2 or TRBV6-3 with TRBJ2-2; D is unclear. The CDR3 consists of 15 residues. Germline values: CDR1 MNHEY, CDR2 SVGEGT. The germline V and J ends were trimmed by 0 bases and 3 bases, with 8 bases remaining between them. The CDR3 coding sequence is TGTGCCAGCAGTTACTCCGACACATACACCGGGGAGCTGTTTTTT. Translation: CASSYSDTYTGELFF.

The table lists this clonotype with a few counts. The rearrangement links TRBV4-2 to TRBJ2-2; 8 nucleotides line up with TRBD1. The CDR3 totals 16 residues. With 0 bases clipped from V and 0 bases from J, the junction kept 0 bases outside the gene matches. The germline V gene encodes CDR1 LGHNA and CDR2 YNFKEQ. This CDR3 is CASSQETGANTGELFF. The DNA of the CDR3 is TGTGCCAGCAGCCAAGAGACAGGGGCGAACACCGGGGAGCTGTTTTTT.

This clonotype appeared many times. The chain is built from TRBV12-3 or TRBV12-4 and TRBJ2-2, with D unclear. The ends were cut back, 8 bases at V and 1 base at J, with 8 bases in the middle. This CDR3 is 13 amino acids long. CDR3: CASSVGNTGELFF. CDR3 nucleotide sequence: TGTGCCAGCTCCGTAGGGAACACCGGGGAGCTGTTTTTT.

A word on this clonotype: This likely came from a read error, as a far larger clone is one base away. This chain connects TRBV26 to TRBJ2-1; TRBD1 is the table's D call and was not checked against the DNA. TRBV26 is given as a pseudogene. The CDR3 runs to 15 residues. The CDR3: CASSRTGGVRETQFF. CDR3 bases: TGTGCCAGCAGTCGGACAGGGGGGGTTAGGGAGACCCAGTTCTTC.

V and J are TRBV9 and TRBJ2-1; D is uncertain. The germline gives CDR1 SGDLS, CDR2 YYNGEE. CDR3 length: 14 residues. Trimming cost V 0 bases and J 0 bases, with 4 bases left between them. The CDR3 DNA reads TGTGCCAGCAGCGTAGAGCCCTCCTACAATGAGCAGTTCTTC. Translation: CASSVEPSYNEQFF.

As concerns this clonotype: One base separates it from a far larger clone, so it is likely a read error. This chain uses TRBV4-3 with TRBJ1-2; 8 bases line up with TRBD1. This CDR3 comprises 15 residues. CDR1 is LGHNA and CDR2 is YSLEER in the germline V gene. The CDR3 DNA follows: TGCGCCAGCAGCCTTGGACAGGGAAATAACCATGGCTACACCTTC. It is translated as CASSLGQGNNHGYTF.

In its sample, this clonotype was seen many times. V and J are TRBV9 and TRBJ1-2, with D unresolved. From germline, CDR1 is SGDLS and CDR2 YYNGEE. V lost 2 bases and J 4 bases, leaving 12 bases between the germline ends. This CDR3 spans 14 amino acids. CDR3 in DNA: TGTGCCAGCAGCGTTACCCCGGAACTCTATGGCTACACCTTC. Protein sequence: CASSVTPELYGYTF.